This is a list of T cell receptor beta chains from one sample in a study of patients and donors after allogeneic stem cell transplantation. TCRdb analysed the RT-PCR reads with MiXCR anew, one entry per CDR3 protein. This table holds about a million distinct CDR3 sequences, more than 15% found once. Sequencing was carried out using blood, either unsorted or a sorted T cell fraction (not recorded which). Receptors originate from a human donor who was either an allogeneic HSCT recipient or a stem cell or donor lymphocyte infusion donor (not recorded which). It is not recorded whose cells these are; they may come from a transplant donor. The CDR3 runs from the conserved cysteine through the conserved F or W. The D gene is left open where the match is weak. The listing skips clone size in some rows; elsewhere it reads once, few, many or a size class.

clone_size	v_call	j_call	d_call	cdr3_nt	cdr3_aa
-	TRBV2	TRBJ2-4	-	TGTGCCAGCAGTGGGACGTGGCTAGCCAAAAACATTCAGTACTTC	CASSGTWLAKNIQYF
-	TRBV12-3/TRBV12-4	TRBJ2-6	-	TGTGCCAGCAGGAAGGGTTATGGGGCCAACGTCCTGACTTTC	CASRKGYGANVLTF
-	TRBV13	TRBJ2-1	-	TGTGCCAGCAGCTTAGGTGCGGGCTATGAGCAGTTCTTC	CASSLGAGYEQFF
many	TRBV29-1	TRBJ2-1	TRBD2	TGCAGCGCCCCCCTAGCGGGAGAATACAATGAGCAGTTCTTC	CSAPLAGEYNEQFF
few	TRBV24-1	TRBJ2-1	TRBD2	TGTGCCACCAGTGATTCGGGGACTACCCGCCATGAGCAGTTCTTC	CATSDSGTTRHEQFF
-	TRBV5-1	TRBJ2-5	-	TGCGCCAGCAGCTTGGATGGGGGGCTCCGTCGGGAGACCCAGTACTTC	CASSLDGGLRRETQYF
-	TRBV6-5	TRBJ2-7	TRBD1	TGTGCCAGCAGTTACTCCCCTTCCCCGGGACAGGAGGGCGAGCAGTACTTC	CASSYSPSPGQEGEQYF
-	TRBV12-3/TRBV12-4	TRBJ2-2	-	TGTGCCAGCAGTTCCCCGGCTCTCGGGTCCGGGGAGCTGTTTTTT	CASSSPALGSGELFF
-	TRBV5-1	TRBJ1-1	-	TGCGCCAGCAGCTTGGGCAAGGGTATGAACACTGAAGCTTTCTTT	CASSLGKGMNTEAFF
few	TRBV4-2	TRBJ2-6	-	TGTGCCAGCAGCCTGTGGACGCGAGCCCCTCTCTCTGGGGCCAACGTCCTGACTTTC	CASSLWTRAPLSGANVLTF
few	TRBV5-6	TRBJ2-7	TRBD1	TGTGCCAGCAGTTACAGGGGGCTGATGTACGAGCAGTACTTC	CASSYRGLMYEQYF
-	TRBV5-1	TRBJ2-7	TRBD1	TGCGCCAGCAGCTACTCGACAGGGCGCTACGAGCAGTACTTC	CASSYSTGRYEQYF
few	TRBV7-2	TRBJ2-7	-	TGTGCCAGCAGCCCACCTAGCCCGGGGAAGTACTTC	CASSPPSPGKYF
few	TRBV3-1	TRBJ1-2	-	TGTGCCAGCAGCCAGTCCCGAAAGACTGATGGCTACACCTTC	CASSQSRKTDGYTF
-	TRBV25-1	TRBJ1-1	-	TGTGCCAGCAGTGGGAGGACTGAAGCTTTCTTT	CASSGRTEAFF
few	TRBV4-1	TRBJ2-4	-	TGCGCCAGCAGCCCTCCGGAGCTAGCCAAAAACATTCAGTACTTC	CASSPPELAKNIQYF
few	TRBV5-6	TRBJ2-3	-	TGTGCCAGCAGCTTCAGGGGTTCAGATACGCAGTATTTT	CASSFRGSDTQYF
few	TRBV29-1	TRBJ2-7	TRBD1	TGCAGCGTGGATCCCGGGACAGGGATCTCGAGGTACTTC	CSVDPGTGISRYF
few	TRBV6-2/TRBV6-3	TRBJ2-5	-	TGTGCCAGCAGTTTCGTAGCGTTCCAAGAGACCCAGTACTTC	CASSFVAFQETQYF
few	TRBV20-1	TRBJ2-7	-	TGCAGTGCTCCCACCGGGGCGCAAGTCTACGAGCAGTACTTC	CSAPTGAQVYEQYF
few	TRBV20-1	TRBJ2-3	TRBD2	TGCAGTGCTAGACGGGGGGTGGCAGATACGCAGTATTTT	CSARRGVADTQYF
-	TRBV12-3/TRBV12-4	TRBJ2-7	-	TGTGCCAGCAGGGGGGACCTCCTAACCTACGAGCAGTACTTC	CASRGDLLTYEQYF
-	TRBV7-2	TRBJ2-3	-	TGTGCCAGCAGCGTCAGACTAGTTGGCACAGATACGCAGTATTTT	CASSVRLVGTDTQYF
few	TRBV20-1	TRBJ2-1	TRBD1	TGCAGTGCTAGATTGACAGGGGCCAGGAATGAGCAGTTCTTC	CSARLTGARNEQFF
-	TRBV9	TRBJ1-3	-	TGTGCCAGCAGCCCCTCGCCTGCAGGAAACACCATATATTTT	CASSPSPAGNTIYF
-	TRBV24-1	TRBJ1-1	-	TGTGCCACCAGTGCCGCTCGGGACGGTGAAGCTTTCTTT	CATSAARDGEAFF
-	TRBV6-2/TRBV6-3	TRBJ1-1	TRBD1	TGTGCCAGCAGTTACCCCACAGGGGCCCCCCTGAACACTGAAGCTTTCTTT	CASSYPTGAPLNTEAFF
-	TRBV24-1	TRBJ1-3	-	TGTGCCACCAGTGATCCTTCCCGTGGAAACACCATATATTTT	CATSDPSRGNTIYF
few	TRBV12-3/TRBV12-4	TRBJ2-7	TRBD2	TGTGCCAGCAGTTTGGGTACGGGGACTAGCGGGTGGGACACCGACGAGCAGTACTTC	CASSLGTGTSGWDTDEQYF
-	TRBV7-2	TRBJ2-1	-	TGTGCCAGCAGCCCCACGGGGTTTGAGCAGTTCTTC	CASSPTGFEQFF
few	TRBV12-3/TRBV12-4	TRBJ1-2	-	TGTGCCAGCAGCCCAGACCGAGCGGGCTACACCTTC	CASSPDRAGYTF
-	TRBV12-3/TRBV12-4	TRBJ2-1	-	TGTGCCAGCAGTTTCGGATTTTTGGGGCAGTTCTTC	CASSFGFLGQFF
-	TRBV29-1	TRBJ1-1	-	TGCAGCGTTGAGTCAGGGGACGAAGCTTTCTTT	CSVESGDEAFF